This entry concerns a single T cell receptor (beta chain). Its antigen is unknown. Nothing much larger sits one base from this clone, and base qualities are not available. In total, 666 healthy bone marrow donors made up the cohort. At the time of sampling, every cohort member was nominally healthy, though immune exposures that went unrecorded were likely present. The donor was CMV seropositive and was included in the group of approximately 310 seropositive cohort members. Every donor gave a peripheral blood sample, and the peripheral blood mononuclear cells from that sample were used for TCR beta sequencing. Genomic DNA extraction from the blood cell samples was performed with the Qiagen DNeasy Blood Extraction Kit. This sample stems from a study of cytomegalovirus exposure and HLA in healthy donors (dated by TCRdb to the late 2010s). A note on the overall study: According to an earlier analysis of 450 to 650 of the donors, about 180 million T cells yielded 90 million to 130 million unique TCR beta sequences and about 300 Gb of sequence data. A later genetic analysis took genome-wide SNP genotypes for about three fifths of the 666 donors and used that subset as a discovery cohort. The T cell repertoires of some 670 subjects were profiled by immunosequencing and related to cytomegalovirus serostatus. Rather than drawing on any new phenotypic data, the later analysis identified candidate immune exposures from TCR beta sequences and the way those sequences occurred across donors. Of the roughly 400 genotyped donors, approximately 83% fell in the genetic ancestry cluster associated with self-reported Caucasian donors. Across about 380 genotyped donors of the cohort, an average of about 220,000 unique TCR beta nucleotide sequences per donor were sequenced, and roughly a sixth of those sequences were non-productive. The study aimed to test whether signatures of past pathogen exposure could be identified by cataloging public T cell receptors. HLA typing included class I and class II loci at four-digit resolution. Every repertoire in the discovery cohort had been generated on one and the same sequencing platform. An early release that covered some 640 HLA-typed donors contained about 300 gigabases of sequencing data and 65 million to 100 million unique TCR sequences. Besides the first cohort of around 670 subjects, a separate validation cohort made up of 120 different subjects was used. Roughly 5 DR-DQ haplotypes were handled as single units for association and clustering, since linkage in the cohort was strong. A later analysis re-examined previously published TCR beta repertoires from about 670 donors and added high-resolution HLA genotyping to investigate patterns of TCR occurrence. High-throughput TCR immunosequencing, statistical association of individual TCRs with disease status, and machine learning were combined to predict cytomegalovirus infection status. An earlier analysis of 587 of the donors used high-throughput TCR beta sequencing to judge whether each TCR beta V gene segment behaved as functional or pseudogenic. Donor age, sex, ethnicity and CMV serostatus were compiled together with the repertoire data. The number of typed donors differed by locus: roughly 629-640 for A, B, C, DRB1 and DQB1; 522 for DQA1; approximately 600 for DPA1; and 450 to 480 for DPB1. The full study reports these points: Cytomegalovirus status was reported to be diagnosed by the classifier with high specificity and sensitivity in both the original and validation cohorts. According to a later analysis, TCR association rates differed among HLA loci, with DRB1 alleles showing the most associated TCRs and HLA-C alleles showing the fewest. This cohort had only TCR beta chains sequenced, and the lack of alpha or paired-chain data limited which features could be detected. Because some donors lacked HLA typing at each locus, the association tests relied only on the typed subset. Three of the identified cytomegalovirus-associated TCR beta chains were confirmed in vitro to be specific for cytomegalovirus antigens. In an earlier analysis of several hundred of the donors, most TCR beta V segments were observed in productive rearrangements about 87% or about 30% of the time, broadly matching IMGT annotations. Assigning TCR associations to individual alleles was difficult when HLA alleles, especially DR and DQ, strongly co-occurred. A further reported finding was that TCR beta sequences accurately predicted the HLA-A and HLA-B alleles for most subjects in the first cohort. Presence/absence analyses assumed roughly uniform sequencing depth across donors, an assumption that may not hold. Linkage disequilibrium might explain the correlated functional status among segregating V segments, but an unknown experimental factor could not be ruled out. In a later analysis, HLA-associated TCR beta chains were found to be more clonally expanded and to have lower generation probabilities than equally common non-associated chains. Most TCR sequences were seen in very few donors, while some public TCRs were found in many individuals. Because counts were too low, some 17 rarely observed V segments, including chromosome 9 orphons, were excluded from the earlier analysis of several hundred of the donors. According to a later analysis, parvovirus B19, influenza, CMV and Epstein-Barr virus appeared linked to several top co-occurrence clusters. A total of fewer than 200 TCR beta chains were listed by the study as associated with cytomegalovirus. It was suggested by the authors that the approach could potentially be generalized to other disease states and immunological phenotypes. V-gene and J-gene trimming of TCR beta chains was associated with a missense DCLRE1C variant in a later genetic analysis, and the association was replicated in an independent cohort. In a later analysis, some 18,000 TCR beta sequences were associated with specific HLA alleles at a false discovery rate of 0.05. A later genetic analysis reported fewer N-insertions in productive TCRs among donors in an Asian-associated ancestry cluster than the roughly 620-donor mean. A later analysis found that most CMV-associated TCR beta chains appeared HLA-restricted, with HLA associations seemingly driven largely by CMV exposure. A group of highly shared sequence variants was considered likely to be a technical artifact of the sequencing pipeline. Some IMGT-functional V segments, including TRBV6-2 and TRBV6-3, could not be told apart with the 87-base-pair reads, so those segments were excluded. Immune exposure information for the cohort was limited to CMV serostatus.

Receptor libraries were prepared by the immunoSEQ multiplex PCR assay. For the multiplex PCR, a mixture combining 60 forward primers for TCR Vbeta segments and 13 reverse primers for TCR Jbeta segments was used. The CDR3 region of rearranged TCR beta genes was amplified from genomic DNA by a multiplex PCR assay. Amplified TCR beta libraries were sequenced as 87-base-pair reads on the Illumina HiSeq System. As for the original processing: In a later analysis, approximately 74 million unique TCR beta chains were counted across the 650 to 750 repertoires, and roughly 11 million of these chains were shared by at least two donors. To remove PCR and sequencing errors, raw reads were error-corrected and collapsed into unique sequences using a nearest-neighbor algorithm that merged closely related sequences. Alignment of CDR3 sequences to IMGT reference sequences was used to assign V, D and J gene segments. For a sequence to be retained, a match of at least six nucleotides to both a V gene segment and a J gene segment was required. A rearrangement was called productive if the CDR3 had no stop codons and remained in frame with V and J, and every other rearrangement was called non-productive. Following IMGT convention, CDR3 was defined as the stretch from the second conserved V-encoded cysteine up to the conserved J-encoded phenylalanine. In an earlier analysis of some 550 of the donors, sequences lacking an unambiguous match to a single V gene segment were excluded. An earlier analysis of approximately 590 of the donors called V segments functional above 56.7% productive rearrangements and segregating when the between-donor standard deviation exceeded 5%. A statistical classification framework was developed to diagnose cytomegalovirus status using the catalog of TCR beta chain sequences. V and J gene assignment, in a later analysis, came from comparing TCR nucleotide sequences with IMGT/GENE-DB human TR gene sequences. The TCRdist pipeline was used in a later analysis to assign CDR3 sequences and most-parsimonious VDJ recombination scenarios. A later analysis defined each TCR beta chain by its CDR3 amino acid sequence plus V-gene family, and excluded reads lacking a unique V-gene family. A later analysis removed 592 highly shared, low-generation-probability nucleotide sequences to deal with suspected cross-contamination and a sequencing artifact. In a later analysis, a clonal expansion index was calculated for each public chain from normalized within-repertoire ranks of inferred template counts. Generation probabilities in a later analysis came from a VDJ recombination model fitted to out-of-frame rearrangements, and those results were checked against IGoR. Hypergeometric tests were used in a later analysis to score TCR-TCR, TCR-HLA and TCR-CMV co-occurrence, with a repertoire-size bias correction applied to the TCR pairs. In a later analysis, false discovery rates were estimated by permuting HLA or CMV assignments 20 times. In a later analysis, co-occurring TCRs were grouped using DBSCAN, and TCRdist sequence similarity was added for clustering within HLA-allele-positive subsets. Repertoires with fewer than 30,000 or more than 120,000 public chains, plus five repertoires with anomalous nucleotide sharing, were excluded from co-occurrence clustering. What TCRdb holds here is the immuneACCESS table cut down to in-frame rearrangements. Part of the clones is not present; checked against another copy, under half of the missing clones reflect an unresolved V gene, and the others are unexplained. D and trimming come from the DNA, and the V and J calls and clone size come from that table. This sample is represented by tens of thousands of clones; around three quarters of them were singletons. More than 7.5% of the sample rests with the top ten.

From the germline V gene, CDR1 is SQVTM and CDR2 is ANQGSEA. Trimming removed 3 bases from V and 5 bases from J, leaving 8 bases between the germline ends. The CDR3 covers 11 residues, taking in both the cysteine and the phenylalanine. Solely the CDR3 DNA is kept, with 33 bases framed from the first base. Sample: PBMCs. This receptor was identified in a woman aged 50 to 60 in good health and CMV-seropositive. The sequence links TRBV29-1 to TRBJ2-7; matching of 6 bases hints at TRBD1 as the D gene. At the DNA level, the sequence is TGCAGCGTTGACAGGGGCCACGAGCAGTACTTC. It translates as CSVDRGHEQYF.